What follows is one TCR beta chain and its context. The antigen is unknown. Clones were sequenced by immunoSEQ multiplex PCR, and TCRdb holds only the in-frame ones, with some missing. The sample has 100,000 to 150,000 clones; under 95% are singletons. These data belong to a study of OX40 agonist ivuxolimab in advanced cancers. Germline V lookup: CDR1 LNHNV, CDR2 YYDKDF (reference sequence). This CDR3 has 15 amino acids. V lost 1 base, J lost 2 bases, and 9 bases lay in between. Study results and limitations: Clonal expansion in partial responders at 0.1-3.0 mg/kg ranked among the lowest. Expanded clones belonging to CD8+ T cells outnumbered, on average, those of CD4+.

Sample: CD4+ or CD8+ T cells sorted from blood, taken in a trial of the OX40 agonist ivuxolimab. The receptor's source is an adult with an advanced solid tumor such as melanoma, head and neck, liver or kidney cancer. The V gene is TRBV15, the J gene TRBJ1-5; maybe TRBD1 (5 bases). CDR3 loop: CATSRGGNGNQPQHF. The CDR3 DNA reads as TGTGCCACCAGCAGAGGGGGGAATGGCAATCAGCCCCAGCATTTT.